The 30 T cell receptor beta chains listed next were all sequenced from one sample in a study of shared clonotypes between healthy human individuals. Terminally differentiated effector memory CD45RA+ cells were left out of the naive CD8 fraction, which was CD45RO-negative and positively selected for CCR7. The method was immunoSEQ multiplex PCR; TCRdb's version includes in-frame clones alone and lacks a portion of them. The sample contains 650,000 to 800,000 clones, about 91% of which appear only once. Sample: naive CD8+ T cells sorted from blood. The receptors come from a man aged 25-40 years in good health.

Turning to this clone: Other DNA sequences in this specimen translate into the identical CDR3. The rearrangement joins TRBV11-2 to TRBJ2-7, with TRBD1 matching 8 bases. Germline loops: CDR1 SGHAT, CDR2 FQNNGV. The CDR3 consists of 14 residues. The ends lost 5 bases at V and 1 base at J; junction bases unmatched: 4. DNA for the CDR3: TGTGCCAGCAGCCCGGGGACAGGTTCCTACGAGCAGTACTTC. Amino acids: CASSPGTGSYEQYF.

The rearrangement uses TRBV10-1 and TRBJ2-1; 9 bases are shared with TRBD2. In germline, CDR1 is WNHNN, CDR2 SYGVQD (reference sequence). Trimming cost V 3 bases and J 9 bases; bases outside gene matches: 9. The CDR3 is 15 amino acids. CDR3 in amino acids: CASSERLAGAGEQFF. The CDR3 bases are TGCGCCAGCAGTGAAAGGTTAGCGGGAGCGGGTGAGCAGTTCTTC.

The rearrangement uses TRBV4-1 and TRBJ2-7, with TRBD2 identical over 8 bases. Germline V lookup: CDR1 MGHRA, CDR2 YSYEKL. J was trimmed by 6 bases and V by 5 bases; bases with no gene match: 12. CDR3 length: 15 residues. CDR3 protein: CASSLQAGALGEQYF. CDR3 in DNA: TGCGCCAGCAGCTTACAAGCGGGAGCATTAGGCGAGCAGTACTTC.

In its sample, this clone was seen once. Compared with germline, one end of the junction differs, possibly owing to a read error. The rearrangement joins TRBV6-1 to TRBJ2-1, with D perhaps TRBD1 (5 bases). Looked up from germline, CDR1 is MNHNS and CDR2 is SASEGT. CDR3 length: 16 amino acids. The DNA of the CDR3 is TGTGCCAGCAGCGAAGTACAGGTTAGACCCTACAATGAGCAGTTCTTC. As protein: CASSEVQVRPYNEQFF.

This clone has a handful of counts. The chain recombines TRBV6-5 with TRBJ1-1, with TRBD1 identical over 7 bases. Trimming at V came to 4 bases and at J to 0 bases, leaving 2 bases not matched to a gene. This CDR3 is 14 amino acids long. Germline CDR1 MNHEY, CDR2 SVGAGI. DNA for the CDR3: TGTGCCAGCAGTTGGGGACAGTTGAACACTGAAGCTTTCTTT. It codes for CASSWGQLNTEAFF.

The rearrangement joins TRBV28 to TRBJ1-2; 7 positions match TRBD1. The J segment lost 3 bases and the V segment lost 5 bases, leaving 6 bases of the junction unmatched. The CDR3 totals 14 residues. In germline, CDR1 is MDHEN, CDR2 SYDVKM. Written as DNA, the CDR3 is TGTGCCAGCAGTAACCCTCAGGGGGACTATGGCTACACCTTC. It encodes CASSNPQGDYGYTF.

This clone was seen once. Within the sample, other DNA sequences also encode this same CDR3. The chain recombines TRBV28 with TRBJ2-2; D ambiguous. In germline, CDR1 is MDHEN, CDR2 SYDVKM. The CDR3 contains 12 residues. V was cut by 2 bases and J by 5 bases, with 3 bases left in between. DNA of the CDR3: TGTGCCAGCAGTTTAGGGACCGGGGAGCTGTTTTTT. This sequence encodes CASSLGTGELFF. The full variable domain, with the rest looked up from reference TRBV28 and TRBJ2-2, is DVKVTQSSRYLVKRTGEKVFLECVQDMDHENMFWYRQDPGLGLRLIYFSYDVKMKEKGDIPEGYSVSREKKERFSLILESASTNQTSMYLCASSLGTGELFFGEGSRLTVL.

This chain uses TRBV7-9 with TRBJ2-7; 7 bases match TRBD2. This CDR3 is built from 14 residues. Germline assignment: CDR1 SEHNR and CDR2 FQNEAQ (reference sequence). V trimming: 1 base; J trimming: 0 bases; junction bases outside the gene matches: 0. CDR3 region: CASSLERGSYEQYF. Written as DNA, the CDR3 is TGTGCCAGCAGCTTAGAGCGGGGCTCCTACGAGCAGTACTTC.

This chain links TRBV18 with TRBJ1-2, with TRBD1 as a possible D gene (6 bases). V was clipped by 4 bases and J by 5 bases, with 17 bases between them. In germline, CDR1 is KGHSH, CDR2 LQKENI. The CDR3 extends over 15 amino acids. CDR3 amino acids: CASSHQAARGYGYTF. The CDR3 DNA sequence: TGTGCCAGCTCACACCAGGCAGCCAGGGGATATGGCTACACCTTC. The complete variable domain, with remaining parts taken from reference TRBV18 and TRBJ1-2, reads NAGVMQNPRHLVRRRGQEARLRCSPMKGHSHVYWYRQLPEEGLKFMVYLQKENIIDESGMPKERFSAEFPKEGPSILRIQQVVRGDSAAYFCASSHQAARGYGYTFGSGTRLTVV.

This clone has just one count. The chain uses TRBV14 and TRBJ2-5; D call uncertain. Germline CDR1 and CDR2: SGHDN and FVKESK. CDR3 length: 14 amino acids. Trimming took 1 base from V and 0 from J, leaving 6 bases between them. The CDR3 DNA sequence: TGTGCCAGCAGCCAAGGATACTACCAAGAGACCCAGTACTTC. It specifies CASSQGYYQETQYF. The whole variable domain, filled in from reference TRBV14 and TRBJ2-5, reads EAGVTQFPSHSVIEKGQTVTLRCDPISGHDNLYWYRRVMGKEIKFLLHFVKESKQDESGMPNNRFLAERTGGTYSTLKVQPAELEDSGVYFCASSQGYYQETQYFGPGTRLLVL.

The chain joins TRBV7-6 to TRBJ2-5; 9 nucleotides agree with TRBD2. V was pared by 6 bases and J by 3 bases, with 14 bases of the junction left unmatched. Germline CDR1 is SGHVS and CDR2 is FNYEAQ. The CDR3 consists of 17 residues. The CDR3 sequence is CASRVSGSTSPKETQYF. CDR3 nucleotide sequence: TGTGCCAGCAGAGTTAGCGGGAGTACATCCCCCAAAGAGACCCAGTACTTC.

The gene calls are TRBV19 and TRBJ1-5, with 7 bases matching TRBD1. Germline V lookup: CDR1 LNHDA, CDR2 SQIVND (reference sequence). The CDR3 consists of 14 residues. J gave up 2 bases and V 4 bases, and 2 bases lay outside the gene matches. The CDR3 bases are TGTGCCAGTAGTACTCAGGGGGGCAATCAGCCCCAGCATTTT. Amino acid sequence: CASSTQGGNQPQHF.

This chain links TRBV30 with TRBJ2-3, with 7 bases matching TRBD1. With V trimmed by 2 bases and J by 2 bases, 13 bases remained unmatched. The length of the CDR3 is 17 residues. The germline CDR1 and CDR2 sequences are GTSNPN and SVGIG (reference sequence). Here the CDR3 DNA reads TGTGCCTGGAGTAGTAGCCGGGACAGAGATCTCACAGATACGCAGTATTTT. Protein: CAWSSSRDRDLTDTQYF.

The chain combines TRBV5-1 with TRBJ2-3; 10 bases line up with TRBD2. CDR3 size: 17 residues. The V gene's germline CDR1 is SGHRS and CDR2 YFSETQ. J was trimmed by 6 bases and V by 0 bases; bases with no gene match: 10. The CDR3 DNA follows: TGCGCCAGCAGCTTGGGGGAGCGGGAGGGTCCCGCCGATACGCAGTATTTT. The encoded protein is CASSLGEREGPADTQYF.

The CDR3 sequence is CASSAYIGQEYGYTF. CDR3 DNA: TGTGCCAGCAGTGCCTACATAGGACAGGAGTATGGCTACACCTTC. The chain recombines TRBV6-1 with TRBJ1-2; 7 bases are shared with TRBD1. CDR1 and CDR2 from the germline V gene are MNHNS and SASEGT. This CDR3 has 15 residues. Trimming removed 4 bases from V and 5 bases from J; junction bases left unmatched: 10.

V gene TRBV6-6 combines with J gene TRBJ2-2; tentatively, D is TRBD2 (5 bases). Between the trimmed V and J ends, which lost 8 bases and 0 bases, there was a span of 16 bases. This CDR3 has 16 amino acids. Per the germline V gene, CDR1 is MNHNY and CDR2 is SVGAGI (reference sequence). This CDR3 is CASPPLPAANTGELFF. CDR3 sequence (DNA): TGTGCCAGCCCCCCCCTCCCAGCGGCGAACACCGGGGAGCTGTTTTTT.

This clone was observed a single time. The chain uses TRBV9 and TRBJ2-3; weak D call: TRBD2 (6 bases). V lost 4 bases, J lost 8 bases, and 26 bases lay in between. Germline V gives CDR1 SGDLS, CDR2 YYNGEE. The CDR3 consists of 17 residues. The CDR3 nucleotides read TGTGCCAGCAGCATCCGTCCGGGACTCAGCTCCCTTGGTACGCAGTATTTT. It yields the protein CASSIRPGLSSLGTQYF.

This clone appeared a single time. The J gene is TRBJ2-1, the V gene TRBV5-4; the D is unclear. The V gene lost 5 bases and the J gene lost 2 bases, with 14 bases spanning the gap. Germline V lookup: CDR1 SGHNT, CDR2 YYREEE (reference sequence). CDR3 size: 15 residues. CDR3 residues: CASRDGGNTYNEQFF. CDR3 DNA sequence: TGTGCCAGCAGAGATGGCGGAAACACCTACAATGAGCAGTTCTTC.

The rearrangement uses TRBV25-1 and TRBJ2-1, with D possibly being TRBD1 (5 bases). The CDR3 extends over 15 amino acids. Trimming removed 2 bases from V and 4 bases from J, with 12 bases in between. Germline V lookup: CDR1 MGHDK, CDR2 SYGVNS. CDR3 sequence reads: CASSEQGGYYNEQFF. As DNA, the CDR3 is TGTGCCAGCAGTGAACAGGGTGGCTATTACAATGAGCAGTTCTTC.

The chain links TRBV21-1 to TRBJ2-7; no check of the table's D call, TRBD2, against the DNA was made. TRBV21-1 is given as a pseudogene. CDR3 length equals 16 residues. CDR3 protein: CASITPGTSGSHEQYF. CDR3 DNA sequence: TGTGCCAGCATTACCCCCGGGACTAGCGGGAGCCACGAGCAGTACTTC.

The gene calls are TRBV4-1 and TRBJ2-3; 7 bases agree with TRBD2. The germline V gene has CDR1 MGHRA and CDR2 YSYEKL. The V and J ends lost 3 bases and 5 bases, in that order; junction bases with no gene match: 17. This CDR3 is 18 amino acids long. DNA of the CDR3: TGCGCCAGCAGCCAGGTCCTACTAGCGAACAAGGTCGGAGATACGCAGTATTTT. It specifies CASSQVLLANKVGDTQYF.

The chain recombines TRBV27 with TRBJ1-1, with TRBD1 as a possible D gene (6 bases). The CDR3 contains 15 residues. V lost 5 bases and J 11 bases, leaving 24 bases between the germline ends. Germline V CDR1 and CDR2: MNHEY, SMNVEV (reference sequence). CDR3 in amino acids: CASSPAYRAGRDAFF. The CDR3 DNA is TGTGCCAGCAGTCCCGCTTACAGGGCCGGAAGAGATGCTTTCTTT.

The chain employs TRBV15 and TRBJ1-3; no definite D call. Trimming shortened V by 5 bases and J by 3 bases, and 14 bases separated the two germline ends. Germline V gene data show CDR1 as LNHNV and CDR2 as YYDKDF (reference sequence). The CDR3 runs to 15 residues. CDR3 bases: TGTGCCACCAGCTACGGTCCTTCGGTTGGAAACACCATATATTTT. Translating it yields CATSYGPSVGNTIYF.

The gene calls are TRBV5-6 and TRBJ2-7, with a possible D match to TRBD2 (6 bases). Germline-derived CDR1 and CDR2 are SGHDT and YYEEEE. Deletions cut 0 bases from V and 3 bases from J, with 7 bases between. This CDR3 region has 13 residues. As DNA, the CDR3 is TGTGCCAGCAGCTTGGCTAGCGACTACGAGCAGTACTTC. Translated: CASSLASDYEQYF. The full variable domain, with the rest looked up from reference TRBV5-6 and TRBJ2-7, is DAGVTQSPTHLIKTRGQQVTLRCSPKSGHDTVSWYQQALGQGPQFIFQYYEEEERQRGNFPDRFSGHQFPNYSSELNVNALLLGDSALYLCASSLASDYEQYFGPGTRLTVT.

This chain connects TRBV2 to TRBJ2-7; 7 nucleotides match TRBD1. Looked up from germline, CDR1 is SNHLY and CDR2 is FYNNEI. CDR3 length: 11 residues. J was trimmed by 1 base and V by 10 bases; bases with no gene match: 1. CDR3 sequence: CATQGSYEQYF. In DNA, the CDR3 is TGTGCCACACAGGGGTCCTACGAGCAGTACTTC.

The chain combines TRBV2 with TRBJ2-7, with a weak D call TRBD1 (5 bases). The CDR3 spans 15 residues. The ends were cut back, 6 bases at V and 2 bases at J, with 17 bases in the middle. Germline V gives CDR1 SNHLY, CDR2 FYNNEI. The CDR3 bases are TGTGCCAGCAGCTCGATGCAGGGTAAGGCCTACGAGCAGTACTTC. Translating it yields CASSSMQGKAYEQYF.

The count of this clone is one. CDR3 in DNA: TGTGCCAGCAGCGCAGACCCGACCGGGGAGCTGTTTTTT. Translation gives CASSADPTGELFF. The V and J genes are TRBV7-6 and TRBJ2-2; D not resolved. Germline V CDR1 and CDR2: SGHVS, FNYEAQ. The CDR3 has 13 residues. Trimming took off 5 bases at V and 5 bases at J, with 9 bases between the two ends.

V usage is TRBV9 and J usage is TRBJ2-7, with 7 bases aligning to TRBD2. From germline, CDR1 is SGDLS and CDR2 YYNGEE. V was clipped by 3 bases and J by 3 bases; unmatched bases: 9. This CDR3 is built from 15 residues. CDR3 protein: CASSEELAPSYEQYF. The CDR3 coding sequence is TGTGCCAGCAGCGAGGAACTAGCGCCGAGCTACGAGCAGTACTTC.

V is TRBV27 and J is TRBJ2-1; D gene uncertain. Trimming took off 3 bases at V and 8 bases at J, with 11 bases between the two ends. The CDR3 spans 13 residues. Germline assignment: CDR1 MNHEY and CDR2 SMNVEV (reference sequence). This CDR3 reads CASSLRHPHEQFF. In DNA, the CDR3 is TGTGCCAGCAGTTTGAGGCATCCCCATGAGCAGTTCTTC.

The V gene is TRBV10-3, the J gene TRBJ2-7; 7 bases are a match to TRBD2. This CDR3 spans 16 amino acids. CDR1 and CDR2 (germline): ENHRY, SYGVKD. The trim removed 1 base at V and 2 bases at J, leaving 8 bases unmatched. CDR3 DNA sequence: TGTGCCATCAGTGAGTTAGGCGGGAGTAACCCCTACGAGCAGTACTTC. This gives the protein CAISELGGSNPYEQYF.